Each of the 23 T cell receptor beta chains below was sequenced from the same sample in a study of technical replicates of blood from a few donors (TCRdb year 2017). Library creation used the immunoSEQ multiplex PCR assay. TCRdb re-hosts the immuneACCESS table, in-frame sequences only. Its copies lack some clones; in the studies checked, an unresolved V gene accounts for under half of them, and the cause for the rest is not known. This sample holds tens of thousands of clones; over 75% were observed only once. About 0.4% of the sample lies in the top ten. Sequenced input: T cells isolated from PBMCs. These receptors were obtained from a human donor in good health.

The chain uses TRBV10-3 and TRBJ2-7, with a possible D match to TRBD2 (6 bases). The length of the CDR3 is 14 residues. Germline V gives CDR1 ENHRY, CDR2 SYGVKD. Trimming left V 5 bases short and J 3 bases short, with 14 bases between. The CDR3 loop is CAISYRTIGYEQYF. CDR3 coding DNA: TGTGCCATCAGTTACCGGACTATCGGCTACGAGCAGTACTTC.

The chain carries TRBV19 and TRBJ1-5; 7 bases line up with TRBD1. The CDR3 is made up of 14 amino acids. V was pared by 5 bases and J by 5 bases, with 6 bases of the junction left unmatched. The V gene's germline CDR1 is LNHDA and CDR2 SQIVND (reference sequence). CDR3 sequence: CASSDRTGDQPQHF. CDR3 nucleotide sequence: TGTGCCAGTAGTGACCGGACAGGAGATCAGCCCCAGCATTTT.

This clone is a singleton in its sample. The gene calls are TRBV7-9 and TRBJ2-2; 8 nucleotides align to TRBD2. Trimming cost V 0 bases and J 6 bases; bases outside gene matches: 0. In germline, CDR1 is SEHNR, CDR2 FQNEAQ (reference sequence). The CDR3 totals 14 residues. CDR3: CASSLARGAGELFF. DNA for the CDR3: TGTGCCAGCAGCTTAGCGCGGGGGGCCGGGGAGCTGTTTTTT.

The chain links TRBV5-1 to TRBJ2-1; TRBD2 matches at 9 bases. CDR1 is SGHRS, CDR2 YFSETQ, per germline. Trimming at V came to 7 bases and at J to 7 bases, leaving 15 bases not matched to a gene. The CDR3 is 16 amino acids. The CDR3 bases are TGCGCCAGCCGCCCGGATGGAAGCGGGAGGATGAATGAGCAGTTCTTC. Translated, it gives CASRPDGSGRMNEQFF. Full variable domain (missing parts from reference TRBV5-1 and TRBJ2-1): KAGVTQTPRYLIKTRGQQVTLSCSPISGHRSVSWYQQTPGQGLQFLFEYFSETQRNKGNFPGRFSGRQFSNSRSEMNVSTLELGDSALYLCASRPDGSGRMNEQFFGPGTRLTVL.

The V gene is TRBV4-2, the J gene TRBJ2-3; 12 bases agree with TRBD2. The CDR3 runs to 18 residues. Germline V gene sequence: CDR1 LGHNA, CDR2 YNFKEQ. Unmatched junction bases numbered 12, after V lost 4 bases and J lost 4 bases. In nucleotides, the CDR3 is TGTGCCAGCAGCCTCCAAACTAGCGGGAGGACTATAGCAGATACGCAGTATTTT. Protein: CASSLQTSGRTIADTQYF.

The DNA for the CDR3 is TGTGCCAGTAATCCCGACAGGGGGTGGACTGAAGCTTTCTTT. It codes for CASNPDRGWTEAFF. This chain uses TRBV19 with TRBJ1-1; the match to TRBD1 covers 9 bases. The V and J ends lost 7 bases and 5 bases, in that order; junction bases with no gene match: 8. Germline loops: CDR1 LNHDA, CDR2 SQIVND (reference sequence). This CDR3 region has 14 residues.

This sequence joins TRBV7-9 and TRBJ1-2, with D unresolved. The germline CDR1 and CDR2 sequences are SEHNR and FQNEAQ (reference sequence). The CDR3 covers 13 residues. Trimming removed 4 bases from V and 6 bases from J, with 12 bases in between. CDR3 protein: CASSSTPTDGYTF. For the CDR3, the DNA is TGTGCCAGCAGCTCTACTCCAACAGATGGCTACACCTTC.

CDR3 nucleotides: TGTGCCTGGAGTTCGGCTAGCGGGAGGGTGAATGAGCAGTTCTTC. This translates into CAWSSASGRVNEQFF. The V call is TRBV30, the J call TRBJ2-1; 12 bases agree with TRBD2. The CDR3 consists of 15 residues. The trim removed 2 bases at V and 7 bases at J, leaving 6 bases unmatched. Germline lookup yields CDR1 GTSNPN and CDR2 SVGIG (reference sequence).

The chain is built from TRBV28 and TRBJ2-7; TRBD1 might be the D (6 bases). The ends were cut back, 3 bases at V and 5 bases at J, with 14 bases in the middle. Germline values: CDR1 MDHEN, CDR2 SYDVKM. CDR3 size: 14 residues. This CDR3 reads CASSFITGNHEQYF. CDR3 DNA: TGTGCCAGCAGTTTTATAACAGGGAACCACGAGCAGTACTTC. The full variable domain, rest sourced from reference TRBV28 and TRBJ2-7, is DVKVTQSSRYLVKRTGEKVFLECVQDMDHENMFWYRQDPGLGLRLIYFSYDVKMKEKGDIPEGYSVSREKKERFSLILESASTNQTSMYLCASSFITGNHEQYFGPGTRLTVT.

This chain joins TRBV7-7 and TRBJ2-2; D might be TRBD1 (6 bases). The V end was cut by 1 base, the J end by 6 bases, with 6 bases between. CDR1 is SSHAT, CDR2 FNYEAQ, per germline (reference sequence). The CDR3 length is 13 residues. This chain's CDR3 is CASSLDRAGELFF. The CDR3 nucleotides read TGTGCCAGCAGCTTAGACAGGGCCGGGGAGCTGTTTTTT. Combining the CDR3 with reference TRBV7-7 and TRBJ2-2 gives the whole variable domain GAGVSQSPRYKVTKRGQDVTLRCDPISSHATLYWYQQALGQGPEFLTYFNYEAQPDKSGLPSDRFSAERPEGSISTLTIQRTEQRDSAMYRCASSLDRAGELFFGEGSRLTVL.

The chain links TRBV2 to TRBJ2-2, with 7 bases fitting TRBD1. This CDR3 comprises 14 residues. Germline V gene sequence: CDR1 SNHLY, CDR2 FYNNEI. V was clipped by 7 bases and J by 7 bases; unmatched bases: 9. CDR3 DNA: TGTGCCAGCAAGCAGACAGGGAGTAACGGGGAGCTGTTTTTT. It encodes CASKQTGSNGELFF. Combining the CDR3 with reference TRBV2 and TRBJ2-2 gives the whole variable domain EPEVTQTPSHQVTQMGQEVILRCVPISNHLYFYWYRQILGQKVEFLVSFYNNEISEKSEIFDDQFSVERPDGSNFTLKIRSTKLEDSAMYFCASKQTGSNGELFFGEGSRLTVL.

The chain recombines TRBV28 with TRBJ2-3; 7 bases are a match to TRBD2. The CDR3 loop spans 16 amino acids. Germline loops: CDR1 MDHEN, CDR2 SYDVKM. Trimming took 2 bases from V and 2 from J; bases not matched to a gene: 7. Written as DNA, the CDR3 is TGTGCCAGCAGTTTAGTGCTGGCGGGAGCCACAGATACGCAGTATTTT. This gives the protein CASSLVLAGATDTQYF.

The genes are TRBV30 and TRBJ2-7; no firm D call. Germline assignment: CDR1 GTSNPN and CDR2 SVGIG (reference sequence). V was shortened by 3 bases and J by 3 bases, with 12 bases between the two germline ends. This CDR3 spans 13 amino acids. The DNA of the CDR3 is TGTGCCTGGAGAACAGTTCGAGTCTACGAGCAGTACTTC. As protein: CAWRTVRVYEQYF.

The V and J genes are TRBV27 and TRBJ1-5; D may be TRBD1 (6 bases). With 5 bases removed from V and 3 bases from J, the gap between germline ends came to 11 bases. The germline V gene encodes CDR1 MNHEY and CDR2 SMNVEV (reference sequence). The CDR3 totals 14 residues. The CDR3 sequence: CASSRTALNQPQHF. The CDR3 DNA reads TGTGCCAGCAGTCGGACAGCACTCAATCAGCCCCAGCATTTT.

J is TRBJ2-7 and V is TRBV30; 9 nucleotides match TRBD2. With V trimmed by 4 bases and J by 3 bases, 1 base remained unmatched. The CDR3 has 12 amino acids. The germline V gene encodes CDR1 GTSNPN and CDR2 SVGIG (reference sequence). The CDR3 is CAWTSGDYEQYF. CDR3 nucleotide sequence: TGTGCCTGGACTAGCGGGGACTACGAGCAGTACTTC.

The V call is TRBV30, the J call TRBJ2-7; D uncertain. This CDR3 region has 18 residues. The germline V gene has CDR1 GTSNPN and CDR2 SVGIG (reference sequence). Trimming stripped 0 bases from V and 3 bases from J, with 24 bases between. CDR3 loop: CAWSVNPLGRGAFYEQYF. As DNA, the CDR3 is TGTGCCTGGAGTGTAAACCCCCTAGGCCGCGGAGCTTTCTACGAGCAGTACTTC.

The chain joins TRBV11-1 to TRBJ2-2, with TRBD2 as a possible D gene (6 bases). This CDR3 region has 14 residues. Trimming took off 1 base at V and 7 bases at J, with 10 bases between the two ends. The germline CDR1 and CDR2 sequences are SGHAT and FQDESV (reference sequence). The CDR3 sequence is CASSLGLDGGELFF. The CDR3 DNA is TGTGCCAGCAGCTTAGGACTAGATGGCGGGGAGCTGTTTTTT.

The rearrangement joins TRBV6-1 to TRBJ2-7, with 7 bases fitting TRBD1. Germline lookup yields CDR1 MNHNS and CDR2 SASEGT. V trimming: 8 bases; J trimming: 5 bases; junction bases outside the gene matches: 9. This CDR3 has 13 residues. CDR3 loop: CASHLTGIHEQYF. CDR3 in DNA: TGTGCCAGCCACCTGACAGGGATCCACGAGCAGTACTTC.

The chain combines TRBV4-3 with TRBJ2-5; tentative D call: TRBD2 (6 bases). The germline CDR1 and CDR2 sequences are LGHNA and YSLEER. V dropped 0 bases and J dropped 6 bases, with 17 bases sitting between them. CDR3 length: 16 amino acids. For the CDR3, the DNA is TGCGCCAGCAGCCAAGACGCCACGCGGGGCTCCCAGACCCAGTACTTC. As protein: CASSQDATRGSQTQYF.

The chain employs TRBV4-1 and TRBJ1-1, with D perhaps TRBD1 (5 bases). This CDR3 is 13 amino acids long. Trimming pared 5 bases from V and 7 bases from J, leaving 14 bases between. Germline V CDR1 and CDR2: MGHRA, YSYEKL. The CDR3 loop is CASSYFRQGEAFF. CDR3 nucleotides: TGCGCCAGCAGCTATTTCCGGCAGGGTGAAGCTTTCTTT.

V usage is TRBV15 and J usage is TRBJ2-3; D may be TRBD2 (6 bases). Per the germline V gene, CDR1 is LNHNV and CDR2 is YYDKDF (reference sequence). CDR3 length: 15 residues. Trimming pared 1 base from V and 3 bases from J, leaving 11 bases between. CDR3 nucleotide sequence: TGTGCCACCAGCAGAGTAACGGGAGTGACAGATACGCAGTATTTT. Translation gives CATSRVTGVTDTQYF.

The rearrangement links TRBV7-8 to TRBJ1-1; 10 nucleotides match TRBD1. Germline assignment: CDR1 SGHVS and CDR2 FQNEAQ. The ends lost 9 bases at V and 6 bases at J; junction bases unmatched: 13. The CDR3 consists of 15 residues. CDR3 protein: CASQRLRQGAAEAFF. CDR3 coding DNA: TGTGCCAGTCAACGACTTAGACAGGGGGCAGCTGAAGCTTTCTTT.

The V call is TRBV6-5, the J call TRBJ2-7, with 10 bases that match TRBD2. The CDR3 totals 15 residues. The germline CDR1 and CDR2 sequences are MNHEY and SVGAGI. With V trimmed by 6 bases and J by 3 bases, 8 bases remained unmatched. CDR3 in DNA: TGTGCCAGCAGCCCCGGGACTAGCGAACTCTACGAGCAGTACTTC. Translated, it gives CASSPGTSELYEQYF.